The sequence of this T cell receptor (beta chain) was determined in a study of identical twins. Regarding the study as a whole: The study reached conclusions through statistical analysis that was cross-sectional, not following the same donors. Whereas memory repertoires showed no such difference, abundant cord blood beta clonotypes carried fewer insertions.

The germline CDR1 and CDR2 sequences are SGHAT and FQDESV (reference sequence). The junction had 11 bases not matched to a gene; V was cut back by 4 bases and J by 0 bases. The CDR3 length is 18 residues. Only a few counts were recorded for this clonotype. The antigen remains undetermined. TCRdb reprocessed the 5' RACE reads via MiXCR and lists one record per CDR3 protein. Here the sample spans 500,000 to 650,000 distinct CDR3 sequences, just over 7% being singletons. With no exceptions, donors were healthy Caucasians. This same sample was also part of a study on yellow fever vaccine responses in identical twins. Per that study: Twins' vaccine T cell responses reportedly seemed partly convergent and partly personalized.

The chain couples TRBV11-1 to TRBJ2-2, with TRBD2 matching 7 bases. Sequenced input: PBMCs. This clonotype was obtained from a woman under 30 in good health. The CDR3 spells CASSYPGRGNPNTGELFF. CDR3 coding DNA: TGTGCCAGCAGCTACCCGGGGAGGGGCAATCCGAACACCGGGGAGCTGTTTTTT.